This T cell receptor beta chain was recorded in a study of shared clonotypes between healthy human individuals. CDR1 and CDR2 from the germline V gene are SGHDN and FVKESK. CDR3 length: 16 amino acids. V shed 4 bases and J shed 0 bases, with 13 bases lying between them. Generated by immunoSEQ multiplex PCR, the TCRdb table keeps only in-frame clones and is missing some. This table has 400,000 or so clones, 90% to 97% appearing once. On this clone: What it binds is unknown.

Study results and caveats: The diversity represented, both genetic and in exposure history, was limited by few donors.

The receptor was isolated from a man aged 25 to 45 in good health. Material for sequencing was memory CD8+ T cells sorted from blood. The subset was: CD45RO+ cells pooled with CCR7-negative TemRA cells. The J gene is TRBJ2-4, the V gene TRBV14, with D unresolved. The CDR3 region is CASSLIIGIAKNIQYF. Here the CDR3 DNA reads TGTGCCAGCAGCCTCATTATAGGGATAGCCAAAAACATTCAGTACTTC.